The clone carrying this T cell receptor (beta chain) has only a few counts. TCRdb called the RT-PCR reads again in MiXCR, with one record for every CDR3 protein. This table has hundreds of thousands of distinct CDR3 sequences, about 14% appearing once. V lost 0 bases and J lost 2; bases outside the gene matches: 7. CDR3 length: 16 residues. In germline, CDR1 is SGHKS, CDR2 YYEKEE (reference sequence). Sequenced sample: memory CD4+ T cells from blood. The chain combines TRBV5-5 with TRBJ1-2; the match to TRBD1 covers 7 bases. The clonotype originates from a female donor in good health, serving as a healthy control. The CDR3 nucleotides read TGTGCCAGCAGCTTGGCCCCGTCGACAGGGAACTATGGCTACACCTTC. Protein sequence: CASSLAPSTGNYGYTF.